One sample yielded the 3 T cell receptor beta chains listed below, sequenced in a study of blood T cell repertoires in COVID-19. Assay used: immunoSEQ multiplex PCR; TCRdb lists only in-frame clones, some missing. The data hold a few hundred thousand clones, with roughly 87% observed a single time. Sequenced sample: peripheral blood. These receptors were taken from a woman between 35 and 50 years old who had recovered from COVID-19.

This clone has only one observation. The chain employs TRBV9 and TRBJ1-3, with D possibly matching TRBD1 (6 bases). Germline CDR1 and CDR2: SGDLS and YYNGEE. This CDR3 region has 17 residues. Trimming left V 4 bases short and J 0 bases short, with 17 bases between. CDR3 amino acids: CASSQTGTNPSGNTIYF. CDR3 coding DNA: TGTGCCAGCAGCCAAACCGGGACAAATCCCTCTGGAAACACCATATATTTT.

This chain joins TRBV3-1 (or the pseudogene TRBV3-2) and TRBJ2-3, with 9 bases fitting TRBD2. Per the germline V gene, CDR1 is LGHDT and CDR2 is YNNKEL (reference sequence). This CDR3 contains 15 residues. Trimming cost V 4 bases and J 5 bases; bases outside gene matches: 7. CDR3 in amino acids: CASSPRRGGGDTQYF. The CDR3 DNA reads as TGTGCCAGCAGCCCTCGGCGGGGGGGTGGAGATACGCAGTATTTT.

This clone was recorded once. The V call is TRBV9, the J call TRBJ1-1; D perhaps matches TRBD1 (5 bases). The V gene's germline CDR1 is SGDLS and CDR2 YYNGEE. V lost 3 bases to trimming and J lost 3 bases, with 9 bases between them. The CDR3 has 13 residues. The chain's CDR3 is CASSAQGDTEAFF. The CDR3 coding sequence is TGTGCCAGCAGCGCCCAGGGTGACACTGAAGCTTTCTTT.